The rows below give T cell receptor beta chains drawn from one sample of a study of Ad26.COV2.S vaccination and SARS-CoV-2 variants. Assay: immunoSEQ multiplex PCR; the TCRdb copy retains only in-frame clones and omits some. The sample includes around 450,000 clones, roughly nine tenths seen only once; the top ten take just over 2.5%. The sample consisted of peripheral blood, taken in a trial of Ad26.COV2.S vaccine versus placebo. These receptor sequences come from a person aged 18-60 years who received the Ad26.COV2.S COVID-19 vaccine or a placebo. Each CDR3 is given with its conserved first and last residue. The D gene is left open where the match is weak. Clone size is not always given. Where it is, it says once, few, many or a class for expanded clones.

NA	TRBJ2-1	NA	TRBV5-1	TGCGCCAGCAGCTTGGTTGAAATCGGGGCAAGGTACAATGAGCAGTTCTTC	CASSLVEIGARYNEQFF
once	TRBJ1-6	TRBD1	TRBV10-3	TGTGCCATCAGTGGGACGAAGGGGGCCTCCTATAATTCACCCCTCCACTTT	CAISGTKGASYNSPLHF
once	TRBJ2-7	TRBD1	TRBV6-5	TGTGCCAGCAGTCGCCCGACAGGGCACGAGCAGTACTTC	CASSRPTGHEQYF
NA	TRBJ1-2	TRBD1	TRBV6-5	TGTGCCAGCAGCTGGGACAGGGGTTATGGCTACACCTTC	CASSWDRGYGYTF
NA	TRBJ2-1	NA	TRBV7-9	TGTGCCAGCACCCCCGGTGGAGGTTGGGAGCAGTTCTTC	CASTPGGGWEQFF
NA	TRBJ1-3	NA	TRBV6-5	TGTGCCAGCAGTTACTCGATATCAACTGGAAACACCATATATTTT	CASSYSISTGNTIYF
NA	TRBJ1-2	NA	TRBV7-2	TGTGCCAGCAGTTCCCGCGGGGCTGGCCCGTATGGCTACACCTTC	CASSSRGAGPYGYTF
once	TRBJ2-4	NA	TRBV4-1	TGCGCCAGCAGCCTCCCAACCCAGGGGAGGGCCAAAAACATTCAGTACTTC	CASSLPTQGRAKNIQYF
NA	TRBJ1-1	NA	TRBV28	TGTGCCAGCAGCCTCCCGGGGGGAGGCACTGAAGCTTTCTTT	CASSLPGGGTEAFF
NA	TRBJ1-5	NA	TRBV18	TGTGCCAGCTCACCTCACAGCAATCAGCCCCAGCATTTT	CASSPHSNQPQHF
NA	TRBJ2-3	NA	TRBV3-1/TRBV3-2	TGTGCCAGCAGCGCCGGGCCCTCTAGCACAGATACGCAGTATTTT	CASSAGPSSTDTQYF
NA	TRBJ2-1	NA	TRBV6-5	TGTGCCAGCAGCCACCGACTAGTCGGCAATGAGCAGTTCTTC	CASSHRLVGNEQFF
NA	TRBJ2-1	NA	TRBV5-1	TGCGCCAGCAGCTTGGCATCCAGCGGTAGCTCCTACAATGAGCAGTTCTTC	CASSLASSGSSYNEQFF
NA	TRBJ1-3	NA	TRBV21-1	TGTGCCAGCAGCAGGGGGCTCCACTCTGGAAACACCATATATTTT	CASSRGLHSGNTIYF
NA	TRBJ2-3	NA	TRBV4-1	TGCGCCAGCAGCCAAAATCTCGGCACGCAGTATTTT	CASSQNLGTQYF
NA	TRBJ1-5	NA	TRBV27	TGTGCCAGCAGTTTTTCAGTAGTCAGCAATCAGCCCCAGCATTTT	CASSFSVVSNQPQHF
NA	TRBJ1-3	TRBD1	TRBV7-2	TGTGCCAGCAGGGGCCGGGACAGACACACCATATATTTT	CASRGRDRHTIYF
NA	TRBJ1-2	NA	TRBV5-1	TGCGCCAGCAGCTTTAAACAGGGAACTCTCGGCTACACCTTC	CASSFKQGTLGYTF
NA	TRBJ2-1	NA	TRBV7-9	TGTGCCAGCAGCTTAGATCAAATCAATGAGCAGTTCTTC	CASSLDQINEQFF
NA	TRBJ2-3	TRBD2	TRBV24-1	TGTGCCACCAGTGACCGTCCCGGAGGGCGGGAGGGCTTAGATACGCAGTATTTT	CATSDRPGGREGLDTQYF
NA	TRBJ2-1	TRBD2	TRBV7-2	TGTGCCAGCAGCCTACCGGGGCTAGCGGGAATGGATGAGCAGTTCTTC	CASSLPGLAGMDEQFF
NA	TRBJ2-2	NA	TRBV27	TGTGCCAGCAGTTTAAAGGCTAGCGCCGGGGAGCTGTTTTTT	CASSLKASAGELFF
NA	TRBJ2-1	TRBD2	TRBV15	TGTGCCACCAGCAGAGGCGGCGGGAGGGCCAATGAGCAGTTCTTC	CATSRGGGRANEQFF
few	TRBJ1-5	NA	TRBV7-2	TGTGCCAGCAGCTCCTTCATGCAGGAGGCGCCCCAGCATTTT	CASSSFMQEAPQHF
few	TRBJ2-3	TRBD2	TRBV6-4	TGTGCCAGCAGTGATTCTAGCGGGGGGGCTAGCACAGATACGCAGTATTTT	CASSDSSGGASTDTQYF
NA	TRBJ1-2	NA	TRBV2	TGTGCCAGCCACGGGGACTCCTATGGCTACACCTTC	CASHGDSYGYTF
NA	TRBJ1-3	NA	TRBV9	TGTGCCAGCAGCCCCACCGGTGGCCGATCCTTTTCTGGAAACACCATATATTTT	CASSPTGGRSFSGNTIYF
NA	TRBJ2-7	NA	TRBV27	TGTGCCAGCAGTTTTCTTAACGGCTACGAGCAGTACTTC	CASSFLNGYEQYF
NA	TRBJ2-6	NA	TRBV11-2	TGTGCCAGCAGCCAGCCTTACCGTGGGGCCAACGTCCTGACTTTC	CASSQPYRGANVLTF
NA	TRBJ1-5	NA	TRBV4-1	TGCGCCAGCAGCCAAGATTTCGGCCCGCGAGGGGCTCAGCCCCAGCATTTT	CASSQDFGPRGAQPQHF
NA	TRBJ1-2	NA	TRBV7-2	TGTGCCAGCAGCCCCCCCGGGGGATATGGCTACACCTTC	CASSPPGGYGYTF
NA	TRBJ2-6	NA	TRBV4-2	TGTGCCAGCAGCCAAGCGACAGACGTTGGAGGGGCCAACGTCCTGACTTTC	CASSQATDVGGANVLTF
NA	TRBJ2-2	NA	TRBV7-2	TGTGCCAGCAGCACCGATCCCTCCGGGGAGCTGTTTTTT	CASSTDPSGELFF
NA	TRBJ1-1	TRBD1	TRBV7-2	TGTGCCAGCAGCTGGGACAGGATCGCTGAAGCTTTCTTT	CASSWDRIAEAFF
NA	TRBJ2-1	TRBD1	TRBV5-4	TGTGCCAGCAGCGGACAGACAGGGGATGATGAGCAGTTCTTC	CASSGQTGDDEQFF
NA	TRBJ1-6	TRBD1	TRBV2	TGTGCCAGCACCCTTAGGGGAGGGGGCAGTAATTCACCCCTCCACTTT	CASTLRGGGSNSPLHF
few	TRBJ1-2	NA	TRBV6-5	TGTGCCAGCAGTTACTCCTGGGACTATGGCTACACCTTC	CASSYSWDYGYTF
NA	TRBJ1-3	NA	TRBV4-2	TGTGCCAGCAGCCAAGTTATGTGGCGGTCGGCGGGCTCTGGAAACACCATATATTTT	CASSQVMWRSAGSGNTIYF
NA	TRBJ2-3	TRBD2	TRBV5-1	TGCGCCAGCAGAGGGGGGACTAGCGGGAGGGCCGGAACAGATACGCAGTATTTT	CASRGGTSGRAGTDTQYF
NA	TRBJ1-2	NA	TRBV28	TGTGCCAGCAGTTTTGCGACAGAAGCCTATGGCTACACCTTC	CASSFATEAYGYTF
NA	TRBJ2-5	NA	TRBV19	TGTGCCAGTAGTCCCTATCCAGCCCGTTTGGGAGAGACCCAGTACTTC	CASSPYPARLGETQYF
NA	TRBJ2-3	NA	TRBV10-3	TGTGCCATCAGTGAGTCGATGAATTCGCGGACAGATACGCAGTATTTT	CAISESMNSRTDTQYF
NA	TRBJ1-4	TRBD1	TRBV11-2	TGTGCCAGCAGCTTAGGCACAGGGGTTACAACTAATGAAAAACTGTTTTTT	CASSLGTGVTTNEKLFF
once	TRBJ1-2	NA	TRBV4-1	TGCGCCAGCAGCCAAGGAAACAGGCGGGACGGCTACACCTTC	CASSQGNRRDGYTF
once	TRBJ2-5	NA	TRBV5-4	TGTGCCAGCAGTTCCGTAGCGGCGGCCGGAGAGACCCAGTACTTC	CASSSVAAAGETQYF
NA	TRBJ2-3	TRBD2	TRBV4-1	TGCGCCAGCAGCCATAAAATAGCGGGAGGGCCAGATACGCAGTATTTT	CASSHKIAGGPDTQYF
NA	TRBJ2-3	NA	TRBV5-5	TGTGCCAGCAGCTGGGGTCGAGCGCCCTCCACAGATACGCAGTATTTT	CASSWGRAPSTDTQYF